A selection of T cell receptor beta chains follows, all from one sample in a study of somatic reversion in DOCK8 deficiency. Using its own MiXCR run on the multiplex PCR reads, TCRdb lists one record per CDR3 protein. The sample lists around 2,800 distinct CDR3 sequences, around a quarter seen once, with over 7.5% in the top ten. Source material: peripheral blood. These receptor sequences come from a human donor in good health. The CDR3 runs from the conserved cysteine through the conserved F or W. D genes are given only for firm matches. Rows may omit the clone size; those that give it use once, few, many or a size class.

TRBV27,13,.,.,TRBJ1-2,CASSRSSGRGYTF,TGTGCCAGCAGTCGCTCGTCGGGGCGCGGCTACACCTTC
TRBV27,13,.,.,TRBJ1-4,CASSSTGWGKLFF,TGTGCCAGCAGTTCGACAGGTTGGGGAAAACTGTTTTTT
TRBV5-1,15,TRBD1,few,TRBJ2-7,CASSISGTGVYEQYF,TGCGCCAGCAGCATATCCGGGACAGGGGTGTACGAGCAGTACTTC
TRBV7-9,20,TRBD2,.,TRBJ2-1,CASSRWTRRELQISYNEQFF,TGTGCCAGCAGCCGCTGGACTAGGCGGGAGCTCCAGATCTCCTACAATGAGCAGTTCTTC
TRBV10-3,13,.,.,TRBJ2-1,CAISGSSENEQFF,TGTGCCATCAGTGGAAGTAGCGAAAATGAGCAGTTCTTC
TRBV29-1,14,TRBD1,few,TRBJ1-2,CSVTGTGVFYGYTF,TGCAGCGTCACCGGGACAGGGGTGTTCTATGGCTACACCTTC
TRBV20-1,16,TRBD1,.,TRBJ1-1,CSAKLWDRGRGAEAFF,TGCAGTGCTAAACTATGGGACAGGGGGCGGGGGGCTGAAGCTTTCTTT
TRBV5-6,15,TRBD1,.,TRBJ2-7,CASSQDPGGDYEQYF,TGTGCCAGCAGCCAGGATCCAGGGGGTGACTACGAGCAGTACTTC
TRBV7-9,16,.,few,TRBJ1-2,CASSRSGGTFNYGYTF,TGTGCCAGCAGCCGGTCGGGAGGGACTTTTAACTATGGCTACACCTTC
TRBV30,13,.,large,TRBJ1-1,CAWTRGVNTEAFF,TGTGCCTGGACCAGAGGGGTGAACACTGAAGCTTTCTTT
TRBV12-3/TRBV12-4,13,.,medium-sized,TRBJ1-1,CASSLAQNTEAFF,TGTGCCAGCAGCCTAGCCCAGAACACTGAAGCTTTCTTT
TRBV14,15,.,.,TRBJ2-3,CASSQDRPYTDTQYF,TGTGCCAGCAGCCAAGATAGACCTTACACAGATACGCAGTATTTT
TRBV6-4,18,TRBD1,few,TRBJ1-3,CASSDSTGGTVSGNTIYF,TGTGCCAGCAGTGACTCGACAGGGGGCACAGTTTCTGGAAACACCATATATTTT
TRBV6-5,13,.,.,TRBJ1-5,CASSIGSNQPQHF,TGTGCCAGCAGTATAGGGAGCAATCAGCCTCAGCATTTT
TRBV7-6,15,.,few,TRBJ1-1,CASSLQGGVNTEAFF,TGTGCCAGCAGCTTACAGGGCGGGGTGAACACTGAAGCTTTCTTT
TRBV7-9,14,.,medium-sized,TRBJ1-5,CASSLGLPGQPQHF,TGTGCCAGCAGCTTAGGTCTCCCCGGTCAGCCCCAGCATTTT
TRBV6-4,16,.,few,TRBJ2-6,CASSETGFSGANVLTF,TGTGCCAGCAGTGAGACAGGCTTCTCTGGGGCCAACGTCCTGACTTTC
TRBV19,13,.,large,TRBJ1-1,CASTRSYGTEAFF,TGTGCCAGTACAAGGTCATACGGGACTGAAGCTTTCTTT
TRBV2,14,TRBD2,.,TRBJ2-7,CASSEPSGFYEQYF,TGTGCCAGCAGTGAACCTAGCGGGTTCTACGAGCAGTACTTC
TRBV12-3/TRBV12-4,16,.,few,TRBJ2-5,CASSLVRTEGGQTQYF,TGTGCCAGCAGTTTAGTTCGGACAGAAGGAGGACAGACCCAGTACTTC
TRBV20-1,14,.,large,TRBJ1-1,CSATPGTANTEAFF,TGCAGTGCTACACCGGGGACGGCGAACACTGAAGCTTTCTTT
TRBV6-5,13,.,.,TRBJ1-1,CASTRGSSTEAFF,TGTGCCAGCACCCGGGGATCTAGCACTGAAGCTTTCTTT
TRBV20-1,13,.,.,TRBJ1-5,CSARNQGNQPQHF,TGCAGTGCACGGAACCAGGGAAATCAGCCCCAGCATTTT
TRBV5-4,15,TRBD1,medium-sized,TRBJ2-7,CASSLGDRGTYEQYF,TGTGCCAGCAGCTTGGGGGACAGGGGAACCTACGAGCAGTACTTC
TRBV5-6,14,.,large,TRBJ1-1,CASSTGTMNTEAFF,TGTGCCAGCAGCACCGGGACGATGAACACTGAAGCTTTCTTT
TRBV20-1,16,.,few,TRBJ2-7,CSARRAGHARSDEQYF,TGCAGTGCTAGAAGGGCGGGGCACGCCCGATCTGACGAGCAGTACTTC
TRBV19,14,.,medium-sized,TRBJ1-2,CASSEGTVLYGYTF,TGTGCCAGTAGCGAAGGGACGGTTCTCTATGGCTACACCTTC
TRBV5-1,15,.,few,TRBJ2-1,CASKWATDSYNEQFF,TGCGCCAGCAAGTGGGCCACGGACTCCTACAATGAGCAGTTCTTC
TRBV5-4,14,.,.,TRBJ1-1,CASSFGKSNTEAFF,TGTGCCAGCAGCTTTGGCAAATCGAACACTGAAGCTTTCTTT
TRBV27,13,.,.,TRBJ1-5,CASSSHKGGPQHF,TGTGCCAGCAGTTCGCACAAAGGCGGGCCCCAGCATTTT
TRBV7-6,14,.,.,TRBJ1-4,CASSNAGLGEKLFF,TGTGCCAGCAGCAACGCAGGGTTGGGCGAAAAACTGTTTTTT
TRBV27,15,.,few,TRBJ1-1,CASSLSWQGSTEAFF,TGTGCCAGCAGTTTAAGTTGGCAGGGGAGCACTGAAGCTTTCTTT
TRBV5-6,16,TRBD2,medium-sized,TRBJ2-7,CASSLAGLAGSYEQYF,TGTGCCAGCAGCTTGGCAGGACTAGCGGGATCCTACGAGCAGTACTTC
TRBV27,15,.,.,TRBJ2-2,CASSLGTTGTGELFF,TGTGCCAGCAGTTTAGGGACAACAGGCACCGGGGAGCTGTTTTTT
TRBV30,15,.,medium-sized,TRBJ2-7,CAWSGGRGLVYEQYF,TGTGCCTGGAGTGGCGGCAGGGGATTGGTTTACGAGCAGTACTTC
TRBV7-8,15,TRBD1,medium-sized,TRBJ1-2,CASSGGTGGNYGYTF,TGTGCCAGCAGCGGAGGGACAGGGGGAAACTATGGCTACACCTTC
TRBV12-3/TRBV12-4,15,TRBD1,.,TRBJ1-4,CASRQDRGGYEKLFF,TGTGCCAGCAGGCAGGACAGGGGGGGATATGAAAAACTGTTTTTT
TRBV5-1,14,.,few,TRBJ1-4,CASSPGAAGEKLFF,TGCGCCAGCAGTCCGGGGGCCGCGGGTGAAAAACTGTTTTTT
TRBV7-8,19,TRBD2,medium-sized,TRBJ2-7,CASSPGTSGSVLDSYEQYF,TGTGCCAGCAGCCCCGGGACTAGCGGGAGTGTTTTGGACTCCTACGAGCAGTACTTC
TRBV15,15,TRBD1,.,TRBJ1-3,CATSRLRTGGNTIYF,TGTGCCACCAGCAGACTAAGGACAGGGGGAAACACCATATATTTT
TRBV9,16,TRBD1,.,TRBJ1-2,CASSVDPGQGGYGYTF,TGTGCCAGCAGCGTAGACCCCGGACAGGGGGGCTATGGCTACACCTTC
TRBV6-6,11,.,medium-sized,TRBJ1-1,CASSYEGEAFF,TGTGCCAGCAGTTACGAGGGTGAAGCTTTCTTT
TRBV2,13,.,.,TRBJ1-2,CASSDASLYGYTF,TGTGCCAGCAGTGATGCTAGCCTCTATGGCTACACCTTC
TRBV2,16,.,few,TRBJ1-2,CASTLMGGVANYGYTF,TGTGCCAGCACCTTGATGGGAGGGGTCGCTAACTATGGCTACACCTTC
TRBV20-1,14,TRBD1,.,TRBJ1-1,CSATVGQLNTEAFF,TGCAGTGCTACCGTGGGACAGCTGAACACTGAAGCTTTCTTT
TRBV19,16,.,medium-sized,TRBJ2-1,CASSTIQGGPQGEQFF,TGTGCCAGTAGTACCATACAGGGGGGGCCCCAGGGGGAGCAGTTCTTC
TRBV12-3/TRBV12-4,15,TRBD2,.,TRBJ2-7,CASSFGLAGDYEQYF,TGTGCCAGCAGTTTTGGCCTAGCGGGAGACTACGAGCAGTACTTC
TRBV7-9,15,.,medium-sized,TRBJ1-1,CASSLEIGMNTEAFF,TGTGCCAGCAGCTTAGAAATAGGCATGAACACTGAAGCTTTCTTT
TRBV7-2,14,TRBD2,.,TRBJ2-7,CASSLQREGHEQYF,TGTGCCAGCAGCTTACAGCGGGAGGGCCACGAGCAGTACTTC
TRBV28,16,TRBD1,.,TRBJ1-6,CAGSFRGTGFNSPLHF,TGTGCCGGCAGTTTTAGGGGGACAGGATTTAATTCACCCCTCCACTTT
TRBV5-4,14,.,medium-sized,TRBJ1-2,CASSLFDRNYGYTF,TGTGCCAGCAGCTTGTTCGACAGGAACTATGGCTACACCTTC